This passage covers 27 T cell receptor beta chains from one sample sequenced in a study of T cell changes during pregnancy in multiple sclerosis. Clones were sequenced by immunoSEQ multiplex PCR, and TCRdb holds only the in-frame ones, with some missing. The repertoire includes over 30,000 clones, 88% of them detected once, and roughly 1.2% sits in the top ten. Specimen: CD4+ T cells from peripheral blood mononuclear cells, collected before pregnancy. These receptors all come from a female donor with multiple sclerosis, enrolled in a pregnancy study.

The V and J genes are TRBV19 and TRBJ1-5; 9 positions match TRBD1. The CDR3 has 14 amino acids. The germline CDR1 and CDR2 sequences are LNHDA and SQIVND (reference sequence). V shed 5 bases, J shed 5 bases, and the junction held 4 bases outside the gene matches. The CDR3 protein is CASSGGQGHQPQHF. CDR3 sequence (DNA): TGTGCCAGTAGTGGGGGACAGGGCCATCAGCCCCAGCATTTT.

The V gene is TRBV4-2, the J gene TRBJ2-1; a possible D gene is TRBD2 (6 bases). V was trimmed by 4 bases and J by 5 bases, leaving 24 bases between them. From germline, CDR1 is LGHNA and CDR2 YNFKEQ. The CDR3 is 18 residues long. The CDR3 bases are TGTGCCAGCAGCCCCTTCTTCCCCGGGAGTCTAGCCCACAATGAGCAGTTCTTC. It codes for CASSPFFPGSLAHNEQFF.

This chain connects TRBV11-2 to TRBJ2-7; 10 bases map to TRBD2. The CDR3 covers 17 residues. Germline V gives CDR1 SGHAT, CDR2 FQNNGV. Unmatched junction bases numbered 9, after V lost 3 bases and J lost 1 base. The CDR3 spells CASSFNSGTSVSYEQYF. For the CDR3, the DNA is TGTGCCAGCAGCTTTAACTCCGGGACTAGCGTTTCCTACGAGCAGTACTTC.

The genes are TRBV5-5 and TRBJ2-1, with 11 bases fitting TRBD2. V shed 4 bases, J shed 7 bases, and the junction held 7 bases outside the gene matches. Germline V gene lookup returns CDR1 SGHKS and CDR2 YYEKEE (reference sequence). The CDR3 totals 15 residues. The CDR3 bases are TGTGCCAGCAGCCAAATAGCGGGGGGGGTGAATGAGCAGTTCTTC. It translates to CASSQIAGGVNEQFF.

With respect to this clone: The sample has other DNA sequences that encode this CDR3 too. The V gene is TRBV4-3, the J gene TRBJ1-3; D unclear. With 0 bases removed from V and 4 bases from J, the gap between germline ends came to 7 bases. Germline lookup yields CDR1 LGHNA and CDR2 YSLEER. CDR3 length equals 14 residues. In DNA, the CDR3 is TGCGCCAGCAGCCAAGACTTTCAGGGAAACACCATATATTTT. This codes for CASSQDFQGNTIYF.

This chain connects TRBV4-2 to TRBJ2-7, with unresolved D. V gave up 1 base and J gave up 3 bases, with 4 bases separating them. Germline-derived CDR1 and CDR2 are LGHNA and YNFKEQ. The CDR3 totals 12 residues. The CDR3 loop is CASSQVNYEQYF. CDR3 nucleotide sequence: TGTGCCAGCAGCCAAGTAAACTACGAGCAGTACTTC.

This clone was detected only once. CDR3 nucleotides: TGTGCCAGCAGCTTGGGGGCCAGGACAGGAGACCCCTATGGCTACACCTTC. This translates into CASSLGARTGDPYGYTF. The chain employs TRBV5-5 and TRBJ1-2; 7 nucleotides match TRBD1. The CDR3 totals 17 residues. The V gene's germline CDR1 is SGHKS and CDR2 YYEKEE (reference sequence). Trimming removed 0 bases from V and 4 bases from J; junction bases left unmatched: 12.

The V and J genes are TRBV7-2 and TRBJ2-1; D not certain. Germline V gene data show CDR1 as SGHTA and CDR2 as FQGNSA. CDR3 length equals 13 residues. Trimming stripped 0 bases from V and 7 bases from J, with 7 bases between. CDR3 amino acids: CASSLAGFNEQFF. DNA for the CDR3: TGTGCCAGCAGCTTAGCGGGCTTTAATGAGCAGTTCTTC.

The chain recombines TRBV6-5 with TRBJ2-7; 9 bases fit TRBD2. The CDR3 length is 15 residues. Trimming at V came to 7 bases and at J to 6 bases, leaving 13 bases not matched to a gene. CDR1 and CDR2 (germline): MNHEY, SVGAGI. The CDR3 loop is CASNPAGTSPIEQYF. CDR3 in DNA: TGTGCCAGCAACCCAGCCGGGACTAGCCCCATCGAGCAGTACTTC.

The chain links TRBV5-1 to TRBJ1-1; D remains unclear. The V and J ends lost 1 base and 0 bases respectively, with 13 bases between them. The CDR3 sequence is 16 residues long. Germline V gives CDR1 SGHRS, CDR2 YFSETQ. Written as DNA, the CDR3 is TGCGCCAGCAGCTTGCTACCTATAGACATGAACACTGAAGCTTTCTTT. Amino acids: CASSLLPIDMNTEAFF.

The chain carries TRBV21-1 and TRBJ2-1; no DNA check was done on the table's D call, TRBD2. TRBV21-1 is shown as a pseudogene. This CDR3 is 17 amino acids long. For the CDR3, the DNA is TGTGCCAGCAGCACTCGGGAAGCGGGAGTAGCGTACAATGAGCAGTTCTTC. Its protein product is CASSTREAGVAYNEQFF.

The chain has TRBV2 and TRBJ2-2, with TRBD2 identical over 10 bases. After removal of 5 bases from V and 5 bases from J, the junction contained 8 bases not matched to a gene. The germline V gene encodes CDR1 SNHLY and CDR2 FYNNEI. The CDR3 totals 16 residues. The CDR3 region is CASSPSGGSLTGELFF. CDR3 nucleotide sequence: TGTGCCAGCAGTCCTAGCGGGGGCAGTCTTACCGGGGAGCTGTTTTTT.

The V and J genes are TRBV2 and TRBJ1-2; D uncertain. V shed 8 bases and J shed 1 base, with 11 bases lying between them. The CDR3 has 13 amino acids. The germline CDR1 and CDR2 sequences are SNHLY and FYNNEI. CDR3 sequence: CASVRGNNYGYTF. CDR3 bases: TGTGCCAGCGTTCGGGGAAATAACTATGGCTACACCTTC.

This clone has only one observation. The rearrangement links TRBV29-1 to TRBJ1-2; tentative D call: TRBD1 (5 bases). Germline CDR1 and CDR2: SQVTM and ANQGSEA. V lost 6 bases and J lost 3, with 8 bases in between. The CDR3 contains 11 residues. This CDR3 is CSVGDDYGYTF. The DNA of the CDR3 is TGCAGCGTAGGGGATGACTATGGCTACACCTTC. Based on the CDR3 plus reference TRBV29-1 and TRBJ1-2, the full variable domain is SAVISQKPSRDICQRGTSLTIQCQVDSQVTMMFWYRQQPGQSLTLIATANQGSEATYESGFVIDKFPISRPNLTFSTLTVSNMSPEDSSIYLCSVGDDYGYTFGSGTRLTVV.

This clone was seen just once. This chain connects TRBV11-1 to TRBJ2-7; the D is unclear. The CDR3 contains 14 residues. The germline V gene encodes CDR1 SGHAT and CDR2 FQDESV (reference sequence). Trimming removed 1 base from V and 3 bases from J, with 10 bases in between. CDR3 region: CASSLVQASYEQYF. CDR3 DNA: TGTGCCAGCAGCTTAGTGCAGGCCAGCTACGAGCAGTACTTC. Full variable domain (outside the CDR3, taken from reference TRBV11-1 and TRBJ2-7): EAEVAQSPRYKITEKSQAVAFWCDPISGHATLYWYRQILGQGPELLVQFQDESVVDDSQLPKDRFSAERLKGVDSTLKIQPAELGDSAMYLCASSLVQASYEQYFGPGTRLTVT.

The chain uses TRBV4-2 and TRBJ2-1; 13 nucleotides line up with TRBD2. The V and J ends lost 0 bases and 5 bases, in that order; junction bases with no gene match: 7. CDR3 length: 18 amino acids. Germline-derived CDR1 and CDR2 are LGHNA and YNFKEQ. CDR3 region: CASSQDGTLAGGHNEQFF. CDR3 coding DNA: TGTGCCAGCAGCCAAGATGGTACACTAGCGGGAGGGCACAATGAGCAGTTCTTC.

The CDR3 coding sequence is TGTGCCAGCAGTTACGCGTCTGGGACAGTAAGCGGGACCCAGTACTTC. Protein sequence: CASSYASGTVSGTQYF. The chain employs TRBV6-5 and TRBJ2-5, with 7 bases lining up with TRBD1. Germline CDR1 reads MNHEY; CDR2 reads SVGAGI. V shed 2 bases, J shed 7 bases, and the junction held 13 bases outside the gene matches. This CDR3 region has 16 residues.

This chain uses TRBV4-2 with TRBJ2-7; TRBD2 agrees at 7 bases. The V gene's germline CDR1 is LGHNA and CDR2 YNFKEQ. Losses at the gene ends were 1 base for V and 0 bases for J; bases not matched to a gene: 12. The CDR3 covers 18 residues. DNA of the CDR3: TGTGCCAGCAGCCAAGTGTTCCTAGCGGTAAAGAGCTCCTACGAGCAGTACTTC. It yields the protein CASSQVFLAVKSSYEQYF.

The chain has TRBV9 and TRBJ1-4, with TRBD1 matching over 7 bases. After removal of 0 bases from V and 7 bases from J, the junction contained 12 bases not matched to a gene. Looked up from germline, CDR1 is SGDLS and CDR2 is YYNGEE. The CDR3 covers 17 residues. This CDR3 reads CASSVGPRQGRSEKLFF. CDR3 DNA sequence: TGTGCCAGCAGCGTAGGTCCGAGACAGGGTCGAAGTGAAAAACTGTTTTTT.

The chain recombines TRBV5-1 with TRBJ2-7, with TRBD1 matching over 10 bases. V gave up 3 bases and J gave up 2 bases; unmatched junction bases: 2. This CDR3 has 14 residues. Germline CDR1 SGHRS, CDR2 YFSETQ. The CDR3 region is CASSSGTGAYEQYF. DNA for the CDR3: TGCGCCAGCAGCTCCGGGACAGGGGCCTACGAGCAGTACTTC.

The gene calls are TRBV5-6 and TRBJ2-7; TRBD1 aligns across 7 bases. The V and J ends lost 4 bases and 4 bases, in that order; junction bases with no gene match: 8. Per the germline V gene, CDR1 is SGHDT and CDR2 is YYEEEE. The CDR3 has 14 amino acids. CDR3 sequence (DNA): TGTGCCAGCAGCCCCGCCGACAGGGAATACGAGCAGTACTTC. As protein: CASSPADREYEQYF.

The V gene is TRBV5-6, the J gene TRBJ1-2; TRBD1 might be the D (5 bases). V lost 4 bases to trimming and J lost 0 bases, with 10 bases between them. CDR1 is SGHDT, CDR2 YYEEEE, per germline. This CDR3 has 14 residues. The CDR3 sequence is CASSPKTANYGYTF. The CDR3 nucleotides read TGTGCCAGCAGCCCGAAGACAGCTAACTATGGCTACACCTTC.

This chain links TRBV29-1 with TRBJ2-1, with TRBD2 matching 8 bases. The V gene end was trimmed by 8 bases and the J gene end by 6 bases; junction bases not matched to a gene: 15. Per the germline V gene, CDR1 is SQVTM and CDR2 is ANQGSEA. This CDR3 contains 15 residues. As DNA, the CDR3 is TGCAGCCTCAGTGAAGTGATAGCGGGATCCAATGAGCAGTTCTTC. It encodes CSLSEVIAGSNEQFF.

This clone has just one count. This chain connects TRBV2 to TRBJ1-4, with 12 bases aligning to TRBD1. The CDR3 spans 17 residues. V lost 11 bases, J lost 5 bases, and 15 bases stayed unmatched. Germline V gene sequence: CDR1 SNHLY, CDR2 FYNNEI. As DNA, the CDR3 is TGTGCCCTTAAGCGGGGACAGGGGGCAATCCCGAATGAAAAACTGTTTTTT. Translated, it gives CALKRGQGAIPNEKLFF.

The CDR3 here is CASAPGVSPEAFF. In nucleotides, the CDR3 is TGTGCCAGCGCTCCAGGGGTGTCACCCGAAGCTTTCTTT. The gene calls are TRBV27 and TRBJ1-1; TRBD1 is a possible D gene (6 bases). This CDR3 spans 13 amino acids. The germline CDR1 and CDR2 sequences are MNHEY and SMNVEV (reference sequence). Trimming left V 8 bases short and J 8 bases short, with 18 bases between.

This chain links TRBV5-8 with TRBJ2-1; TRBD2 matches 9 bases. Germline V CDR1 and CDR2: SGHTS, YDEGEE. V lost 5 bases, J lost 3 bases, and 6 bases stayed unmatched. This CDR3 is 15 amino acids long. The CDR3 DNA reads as TGTGCCAGCAGATATAGCGGGAGCCACTACAATGAGCAGTTCTTC. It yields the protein CASRYSGSHYNEQFF.

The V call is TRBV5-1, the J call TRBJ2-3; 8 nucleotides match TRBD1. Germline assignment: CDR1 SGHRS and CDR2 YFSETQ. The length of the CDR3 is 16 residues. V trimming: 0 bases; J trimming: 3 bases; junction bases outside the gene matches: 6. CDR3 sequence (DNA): TGCGCCAGCAGCTTGGCCGTGACAGGGGAGACAGATACGCAGTATTTT. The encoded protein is CASSLAVTGETDTQYF.